The sequence of this TCR beta chain was determined in a study of blood T cell repertoires in COVID-19. The overall study: PBMCs, B-cell-depleted T cells, or T cells provided the cDNA or gDNA that made up the material.

Participants spanned ages about 18 to 89 years and resided in about two dozen US areas. Allocation to cohorts depended on clinical history reported by the participants. As handled by the study authors: Amplification with reference gene primers provided the estimates of nucleated cell counts. Sequenced by immunoSEQ multiplex PCR; TCRdb stores in-frame clones only, minus some. That table supplies the V and J calls and clone size; D and trimming were determined from the DNA. The sample has over 200,000 clones; about 90% are singletons. The sequenced sample consisted of PBMCs or T cells enriched from blood (not recorded which). The sequence came from a woman younger than 45 who had been exposed to COVID-19.

CDR3 sequence reads: CAWSGSSRGELFF. CDR3 coding DNA: TGTGCCTGGAGCGGGTCCTCTCGCGGGGAGCTGTTTTTT. The V gene is TRBV30, the J gene TRBJ2-2; D ambiguous. The CDR3 spans 13 residues. The V gene lost 3 bases and the J gene lost 7 bases, with 12 bases spanning the gap. Per germline, CDR1 GTSNPN and CDR2 SVGIG (reference sequence).